The next 25 T cell receptor beta chains were all read from a single sample in a study of T cell responses to AZD1222 COVID-19 vaccine. This table comes from immunoSEQ multiplex PCR, and its TCRdb copy is limited to in-frame clones, with some not included. The sample holds around 79,000 clones, roughly 85% seen once. The input for sequencing was peripheral blood, taken on day 0 of AZD1222 vaccination. These receptors came from an adult in good health.

V and J are TRBV5-1 and TRBJ2-1; tentative D call: TRBD2 (6 bases). The length of the CDR3 is 15 residues. Germline V CDR1 and CDR2: SGHRS, YFSETQ. V was trimmed by 0 bases and J by 6 bases, leaving 13 bases between them. CDR3 sequence (DNA): TGCGCCAGCAGCTTGGCCTTGTCCGGGAGCAATGAGCAGTTCTTC. It is translated as CASSLALSGSNEQFF.

This chain connects TRBV5-6 to TRBJ1-1, with no clear D. The CDR3 is 13 residues long. Germline assignment: CDR1 SGHDT and CDR2 YYEEEE. V lost 0 bases and J lost 1, with 4 bases in between. In DNA, the CDR3 is TGTGCCAGCAGCTTGGGGGGGAACACTGAAGCTTTCTTT. Its translation: CASSLGGNTEAFF.

The chain carries TRBV9 and TRBJ1-6, with D perhaps matching TRBD1 (5 bases). The CDR3 is made up of 14 amino acids. V was pared by 3 bases and J by 7 bases, with 11 bases between. Germline V gives CDR1 SGDLS, CDR2 YYNGEE. The CDR3, as DNA: TGTGCCAGCAGCGAGGGGCATCCGAATTCACCCCTCCACTTT. It encodes CASSEGHPNSPLHF. The full variable domain, its missing parts supplied by reference TRBV9 and TRBJ1-6, is DSGVTQTPKHLITATGQRVTLRCSPRSGDLSVYWYQQSLDQGLQFLIQYYNGEERAKGNILERFSAQQFPDLHSELNLSSLELGDSALYFCASSEGHPNSPLHFGNGTRLTVT.

The J gene is TRBJ2-7, the V gene TRBV5-1, with 10 bases lining up with TRBD2. Germline CDR1 is SGHRS and CDR2 is YFSETQ. This CDR3 comprises 15 residues. The junction had 2 bases not matched to a gene; V was cut back by 2 bases and J by 0 bases. CDR3 bases: TGCGCCAGCAGCTTCGCTAGCGGGAGCTCCTACGAGCAGTACTTC. Translation: CASSFASGSSYEQYF.

This clone was seen a single time. The chain links TRBV3-1 (or the pseudogene TRBV3-2) to TRBJ2-6; the match to TRBD2 covers 8 bases. In germline, CDR1 is LGHDT, CDR2 YNNKEL (reference sequence). V was pared by 3 bases and J by 3 bases, with 7 bases of the junction left unmatched. The CDR3 extends over 17 amino acids. The CDR3 nucleotides are TGTGCCAGCAGCCAGCTGTCGGGGGGGCTTGGGGCCAACGTCCTGACTTTC. Translation gives CASSQLSGGLGANVLTF.

The rearrangement links TRBV19 to TRBJ1-5; tentatively, D is TRBD1 (5 bases). The CDR3 runs to 15 residues. Between the trimmed V and J ends, which lost 3 bases and 4 bases, there was a span of 13 bases. CDR1 is LNHDA and CDR2 is SQIVND in the germline V gene (reference sequence). The CDR3 spells CASSIRMGENQPQHF. The CDR3 DNA reads TGTGCCAGTAGTATTCGTATGGGGGAAAATCAGCCCCAGCATTTT.

This chain joins TRBV6-5 and TRBJ1-4; D might be TRBD1 (6 bases). Trimming stripped 6 bases from V and 2 bases from J, with 13 bases between. The CDR3 loop spans 15 amino acids. Germline values: CDR1 MNHEY, CDR2 SVGAGI. The CDR3 DNA reads as TGTGCCAGCAGGTTTACTACAGGGACTAATGAAAAACTGTTTTTT. Amino acid sequence: CASRFTTGTNEKLFF.

The V gene is TRBV3-1 (or the pseudogene TRBV3-2), the J gene TRBJ2-2; 7 bases map to TRBD1. The CDR3 has 16 residues. From germline, CDR1 is LGHDT and CDR2 YNNKEL (reference sequence). The V segment lost 2 bases and the J segment 4 bases; nucleotides outside the gene matches: 7. The CDR3 DNA sequence: TGTGCCAGCAGCCAAATACAGGGGACGGGCACCGGGGAGCTGTTTTTT. It specifies CASSQIQGTGTGELFF.

This chain joins TRBV29-1 and TRBJ2-5; unclear D gene. Between the trimmed V and J ends, which lost 3 bases and 1 base, there was a span of 6 bases. The CDR3 is made up of 12 amino acids. Per germline, CDR1 SQVTM and CDR2 ANQGSEA. The CDR3 is CSVESSQETQYF. CDR3 DNA sequence: TGCAGCGTTGAGAGCAGCCAAGAGACCCAGTACTTC.

In this sample, this clone turned up a few times. V and J are TRBV27 and TRBJ2-3; D gene ambiguous. Germline CDR1 reads MNHEY; CDR2 reads SMNVEV (reference sequence). There are 13 residues in the CDR3. The V end lost 4 bases, the J end lost 2 bases, and 7 bases lay between the germline ends. The chain's CDR3 is CASSSPPTDTQYF. CDR3 in DNA: TGTGCCAGCAGTTCCCCTCCCACAGATACGCAGTATTTT.

V and J are TRBV3-1 (or the pseudogene TRBV3-2) and TRBJ2-2, with TRBD2 as a possible D gene (5 bases). V was trimmed by 4 bases and J by 4 bases, leaving 10 bases between them. CDR3 length: 14 amino acids. CDR1 is LGHDT and CDR2 is YNNKEL in the germline V gene (reference sequence). In nucleotides, the CDR3 is TGTGCCAGCAGCCCCACGGGATTCACCGGGGAGCTGTTTTTT. Its translation is CASSPTGFTGELFF.

The chain carries TRBV4-2 and TRBJ2-5, with D perhaps given as TRBD1 or TRBD2 (5 bases each). Trimming removed 4 bases from V and 5 bases from J, with 11 bases in between. This CDR3 has 13 amino acids. Germline-derived CDR1 and CDR2 are LGHNA and YNFKEQ. CDR3 DNA sequence: TGTGCCAGCAGCCTTACTGAGGGGGAGACCCAGTACTTC. It specifies CASSLTEGETQYF.

In the case of this clone: Germline is not matched at one junction end, which may reflect a read error. The rearrangement uses TRBV10-3 and TRBJ1-6; weak D call: TRBD1 (5 bases). The CDR3 is made up of 15 amino acids. The germline gives CDR1 ENHRY, CDR2 SYGVKD. The CDR3 nucleotides read TGTGCCATCAGTGAGGGGACCTCTTATAGTTCACCCCTCCACTTT. This codes for CAISEGTSYSSPLHF.

V and J are TRBV25-1 and TRBJ2-1, with D hard to call. CDR1 and CDR2 from the germline V gene are MGHDK and SYGVNS. The CDR3 loop spans 16 amino acids. Trimming took off 3 bases at V and 8 bases at J, with 20 bases between the two ends. For the CDR3, the DNA is TGTGCCAGCAGTGAGCCGGACCGGGTGGGCCGCGATGAGCAGTTCTTC. This translates into CASSEPDRVGRDEQFF.

The chain combines TRBV6-5 with TRBJ1-2; D remains ambiguous. CDR3 length: 13 residues. The V end lost 0 bases, the J end lost 7 bases, and 9 bases lay between the germline ends. Germline V CDR1 and CDR2: MNHEY, SVGAGI. The CDR3: CASSYSPRLGYTF. The CDR3, as DNA: TGTGCCAGCAGTTACTCCCCCCGCCTTGGCTACACCTTC.

This rearrangement joins TRBV27 to TRBJ1-2; 7 nucleotides align to TRBD1. The CDR3 extends over 15 amino acids. Per the germline V gene, CDR1 is MNHEY and CDR2 is SMNVEV (reference sequence). With V trimmed by 3 bases and J by 1 base, 5 bases remained unmatched. CDR3 sequence (DNA): TGTGCCAGCAGTTTCCGGGGACAGAATAACTATGGCTACACCTTC. Protein product: CASSFRGQNNYGYTF.

The gene calls are TRBV29-1 and TRBJ2-7; D unclear. Deletions cut 4 bases from V and 3 bases from J, with 10 bases between. CDR3 length equals 12 residues. CDR1 and CDR2 (germline): SQVTM, ANQGSEA. CDR3 sequence (DNA): TGCAGCGTTGGGGCCAGTGTCTACGAGCAGTACTTC. Translated, it gives CSVGASVYEQYF.

The chain links TRBV15 to TRBJ1-5, with a weak D call TRBD1 (6 bases). This CDR3 region has 17 residues. From germline, CDR1 is LNHNV and CDR2 YYDKDF (reference sequence). V lost 3 bases to trimming and J lost 4 bases, with 19 bases between them. The CDR3 DNA follows: TGTGCCACCAGCAGGACCGTACAGGGAGGTACAAATCAGCCCCAGCATTTT. It translates to CATSRTVQGGTNQPQHF.

This chain joins TRBV18 and TRBJ2-1; D gene uncertain. The V gene's germline CDR1 is KGHSH and CDR2 LQKENI. V was cut by 5 bases and J by 4 bases, with 3 bases left in between. The CDR3 has 11 amino acids. Here the CDR3 reads CASSGYNEQFF. CDR3 DNA: TGTGCCAGCTCAGGGTACAATGAGCAGTTCTTC.

This chain links TRBV19 with TRBJ2-3, with 7 positions matching TRBD1. The CDR3 is 14 amino acids. Trimming at V came to 3 bases and at J to 1 base, leaving 1 base not matched to a gene. Germline V gives CDR1 LNHDA, CDR2 SQIVND (reference sequence). The CDR3 DNA is TGTGCCAGTAGTATCCAGGGGGGCACAGATACGCAGTATTTT. As protein: CASSIQGGTDTQYF.

This chain joins TRBV7-2 and TRBJ2-7; 12 bases are a match to TRBD2. CDR1 is SGHTA, CDR2 FQGNSA, per germline. This CDR3 is 16 amino acids long. V gave up 5 bases and J gave up 6 bases; unmatched junction bases: 11. The CDR3 sequence: CASSPGDLAGGGEQYF. DNA for the CDR3: TGTGCCAGCAGCCCCGGAGACCTAGCGGGAGGGGGCGAGCAGTACTTC.

This rearrangement joins TRBV4-1 to TRBJ1-6; TRBD1 aligns across 9 bases. The CDR3 totals 16 residues. Germline V CDR1 and CDR2: MGHRA, YSYEKL. V dropped 4 bases and J dropped 6; count of bases not matched to a gene: 7. The chain's CDR3 is CASSLRTGESNSPLHF. CDR3 DNA: TGCGCCAGCAGCCTCCGGACAGGGGAAAGTAATTCACCCCTCCACTTT.

This chain joins TRBV28 and TRBJ1-4, with 8 bases lining up with TRBD1. The germline V gene has CDR1 MDHEN and CDR2 SYDVKM. V dropped 7 bases and J dropped 5; count of bases not matched to a gene: 6. This CDR3 region has 14 residues. CDR3 sequence (DNA): TGTGCCAGCACCACGGACAGGGCGAATGAAAAACTGTTTTTT. Its translation is CASTTDRANEKLFF.

V gene TRBV11-3 combines with J gene TRBJ2-1; no clear D gene. Germline-derived CDR1 and CDR2 are SGHNT and YENEEA. The V end was cut by 4 bases, the J end by 5 bases, with 6 bases between. The CDR3 spans 12 residues. CDR3 sequence (DNA): TGTGCCAGCAGCTCGGTCGACAATGAGCAGTTCTTC. Translation gives CASSSVDNEQFF.

J is TRBJ2-1 and V is TRBV7-9, with D perhaps assigned TRBD1 or TRBD2 (5 bases each). The V gene lost 11 bases and the J gene lost 0 bases, with 17 bases spanning the gap. The germline V gene has CDR1 SEHNR and CDR2 FQNEAQ (reference sequence). This CDR3 has 15 residues. CDR3 nucleotide sequence: TGTGCCGGGACCCGGGCTAGGAGCTCCTACAATGAGCAGTTCTTC. The encoded protein is CAGTRARSSYNEQFF.